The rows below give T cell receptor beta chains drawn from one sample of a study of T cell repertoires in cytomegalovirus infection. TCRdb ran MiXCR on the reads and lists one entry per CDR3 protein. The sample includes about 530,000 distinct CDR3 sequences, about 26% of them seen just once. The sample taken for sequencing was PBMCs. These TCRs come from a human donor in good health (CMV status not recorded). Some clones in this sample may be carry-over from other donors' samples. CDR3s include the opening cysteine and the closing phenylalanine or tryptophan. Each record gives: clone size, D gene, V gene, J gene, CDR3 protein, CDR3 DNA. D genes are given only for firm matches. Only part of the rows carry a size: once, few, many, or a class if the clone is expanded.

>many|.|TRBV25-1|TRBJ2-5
CASSWGEETQYF
TGTGCCAGCAGTTGGGGGGAAGAGACCCAGTACTTC
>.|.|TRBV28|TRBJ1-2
CASSLATGTQNYGYTF
TGTGCCAGCAGTTTGGCCACCGGGACCCAAAACTATGGCTACACCTTC
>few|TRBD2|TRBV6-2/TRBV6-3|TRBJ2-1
CASSATSGILNEQFF
TGTGCCAGCAGTGCGACTAGCGGGATTCTAAATGAGCAGTTCTTC
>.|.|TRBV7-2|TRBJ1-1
CASSLALMSTEAFF
TGTGCCAGCAGCTTAGCTTTAATGAGTACTGAAGCTTTCTTT
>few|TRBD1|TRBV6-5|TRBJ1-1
CASSYSGQGAGTEAFF
TGTGCCAGCAGTTACTCGGGACAGGGGGCTGGTACTGAAGCTTTCTTT
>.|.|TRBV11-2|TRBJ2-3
CASSSRGREWSTQYF
TGTGCCAGCAGCTCTAGGGGGCGGGAGTGGTCAACGCAGTATTTT
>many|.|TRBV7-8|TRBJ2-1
CASSLAGPHEQFF
TGTGCCAGCAGCTTAGCTGGGCCCCATGAGCAGTTCTTC
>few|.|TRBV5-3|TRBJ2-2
CASSLGAKGTTGELFF
TGTGCCAGCAGCTTGGGGGCCAAAGGGACGACCGGGGAGCTGTTTTTT
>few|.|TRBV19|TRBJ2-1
CASSWQGGVNEQFF
TGTGCCAGTAGTTGGCAGGGAGGAGTCAATGAGCAGTTCTTC
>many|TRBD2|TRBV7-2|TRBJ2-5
CASSSTSGSKRETQYF
TGTGCCAGCAGCTCTACTAGCGGGAGCAAGCGGGAGACCCAGTACTTC
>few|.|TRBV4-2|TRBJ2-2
CASSQDPQGSNTGELFF
TGTGCCAGCAGCCAAGATCCGCAGGGGTCGAACACCGGGGAGCTGTTTTTT
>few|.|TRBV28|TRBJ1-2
CASSFLTGYTF
TGTGCCAGCAGTTTCTTGACTGGCTACACCTTC
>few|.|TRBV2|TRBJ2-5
CASSRGHAEETQYF
TGTGCCAGCAGCCGCGGTCATGCGGAAGAGACCCAGTACTTC
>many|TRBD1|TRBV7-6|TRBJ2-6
CASSTRTGMGGANVLTF
TGTGCCAGCAGCACAAGGACAGGCATGGGTGGGGCCAACGTCCTGACTTTC
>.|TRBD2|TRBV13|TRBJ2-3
CASRRSGSDTDTQYF
TGTGCCAGCAGAAGAAGCGGGAGCGACACAGATACGCAGTATTTT
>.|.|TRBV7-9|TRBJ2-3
CASSFDGRTDTQYF
TGTGCCAGCAGCTTTGACGGACGCACAGATACGCAGTATTTT
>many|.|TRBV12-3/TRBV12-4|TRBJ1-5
CASSFGLGENQPQHF
TGTGCCAGCAGTTTTGGTTTGGGCGAGAATCAGCCCCAGCATTTT
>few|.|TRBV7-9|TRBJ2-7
CASSLARGTTTYEQYF
TGTGCCAGCAGCCTCGCAAGGGGGACGACAACTTACGAGCAGTACTTC
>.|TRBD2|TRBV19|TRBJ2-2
CASTASGLVWNTGELFF
TGTGCCAGTACCGCCTCGGGACTAGTATGGAACACCGGGGAGCTGTTTTTT
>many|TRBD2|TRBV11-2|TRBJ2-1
CASSSSGSNEQFF
TGTGCCAGCAGCTCTAGCGGGAGCAATGAGCAGTTCTTC
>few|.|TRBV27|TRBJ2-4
CASSPAAIAIQYF
TGTGCCAGCAGTCCCGCCGCCATTGCCATTCAGTACTTC
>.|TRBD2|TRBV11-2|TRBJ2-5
CASSLGLAGGRVSETQYF
TGTGCCAGCAGCTTAGGGCTAGCGGGAGGGCGAGTTTCGGAGACCCAGTACTTC
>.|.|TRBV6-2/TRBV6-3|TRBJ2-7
CASSYSNMREQVYEQYF
TGTGCCAGCAGTTACTCGAACATGAGGGAGCAGGTCTACGAGCAGTACTTC
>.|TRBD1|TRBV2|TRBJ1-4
CASGRWGQGNEKLFF
TGTGCCAGCGGCCGCTGGGGACAGGGGAATGAAAAACTGTTTTTT
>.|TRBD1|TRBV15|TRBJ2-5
CATSAGGGKGAKETQYF
TGTGCCACCAGCGCCGGTGGGGGCAAGGGGGCCAAAGAGACCCAGTACTTC
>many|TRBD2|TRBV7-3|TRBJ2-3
CASSLIPSGRGGVTQYF
TGTGCCAGCAGCTTAATCCCGAGCGGGAGGGGTGGTGTTACGCAGTATTTT
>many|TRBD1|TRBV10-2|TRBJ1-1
CASRDRVGTEAFF
TGCGCCAGCAGGGACAGGGTGGGCACTGAAGCTTTCTTT
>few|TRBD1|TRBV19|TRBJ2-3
CASSSDREWGTDTQYF
TGTGCCAGTAGTTCCGACAGGGAGTGGGGCACAGATACGCAGTATTTT
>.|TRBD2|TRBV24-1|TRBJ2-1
CATSDSLAGSYNEQFF
TGTGCCACCAGTGATTCGCTAGCGGGATCTTACAATGAGCAGTTCTTC
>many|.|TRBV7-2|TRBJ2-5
CASSFGGPGETQYF
TGTGCCAGCAGCTTCGGCGGGCCGGGGGAGACCCAGTACTTC
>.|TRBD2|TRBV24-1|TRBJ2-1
CATSVGTSGSNEQFF
TGTGCCACCAGTGTCGGGACTAGCGGGAGCAATGAGCAGTTCTTC
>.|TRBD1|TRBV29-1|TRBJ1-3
CSAFTGGGNTIYF
TGCAGCGCCTTCACAGGGGGCGGAAACACCATATATTTT
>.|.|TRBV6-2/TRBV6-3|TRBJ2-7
CASSYMNAPEQYF
TGTGCCAGCAGTTACATGAATGCCCCAGAGCAGTACTTC
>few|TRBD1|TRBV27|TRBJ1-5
CASSEGAGQPQHF
TGTGCCAGCAGCGAGGGGGCCGGTCAGCCCCAGCATTTT
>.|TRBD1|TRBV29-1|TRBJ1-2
CSVGDRSTYGYTF
TGCAGCGTTGGGGACAGGTCAACCTATGGCTACACCTTC
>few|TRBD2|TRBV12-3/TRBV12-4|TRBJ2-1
CASSGWGGGAREQFF
TGTGCCAGCAGTGGATGGGGGGGTGGTGCGAGAGAGCAGTTCTTC
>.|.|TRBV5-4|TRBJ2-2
CASSLGLESSGELFF
TGTGCCAGCAGCTTGGGACTAGAAAGTTCCGGGGAGCTGTTTTTT
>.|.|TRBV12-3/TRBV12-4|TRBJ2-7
CASTDRGTAYEQYF
TGTGCCAGCACCGATCGGGGGACCGCCTACGAGCAGTACTTC
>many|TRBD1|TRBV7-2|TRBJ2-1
CASSPDRGKQFF
TGTGCCAGCAGCCCCGACAGGGGAAAGCAGTTCTTC
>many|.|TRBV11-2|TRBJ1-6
CASSFLVNNSPLHF
TGTGCCAGCAGCTTCCTCGTTAATAATTCACCCCTCCACTTT